This T cell receptor beta chain originates from a study of CXCR3-negative and CXCR3-positive naive CD8 T cells. As for the study in general: The libraries yielded some 130 million TRB reads, about 1.5 +/- 0.3 million each.

UMI-labeled 5' RACE yielded the TRB cDNA libraries. TCRdb processed the 5' RACE reads again and assigns one entry to each CDR3 protein, with no DNA. The listing contains some 130,000 distinct CDR3 sequences. General study points: Surface CD5 matched across naive subsets, and TRB CDR3 properties served to infer TCR strength.

Turning to this clonotype: The antigen is undetermined.

CD45RO-CCR7+CD27+CD95- expression identified naive CD8+ T cells. Germline V CDR1 and CDR2: SGHTA, FQGNSA. CDR3 length: 18 amino acids. The sequenced material came from naive CXCR3- CD8+ T cells from blood. The subset: CD45RO-CCR7+CD27+CD95- naive CD8+ T cells lacking CXCR3 (TNR3-). The chain is built from TRBV7-2 and TRBJ1-6; the D call of TRBD1 rests on TCRdb alone, since no DNA is present to check it. The receptor comes from a human donor in good health. Some clones in this sample may be carry-over from other donors' samples. The CDR3 sequence: CASSPRDLDRGNHSPLHF.